The clone carrying this T cell receptor beta chain was seen repeatedly, ten times or more. Its antigen is not known. RNA transcripts were the template for amplifying TCR beta CDR3 regions. The study used the HTBI primer set for a first-round RT-PCR of the TCR CDR3. TCRdb ran MiXCR on the multiplex PCR reads and lists one entry per CDR3 protein. The sample shows around 340,000 distinct CDR3 sequences, around a sixth of them seen only once. V lost 2 bases, J lost 5 bases, and 16 bases lay in between. CDR1 is MDHEN, CDR2 SYDVKM, per germline. CDR3 size: 16 residues. The source of the sample is a study of T cells in Graves' hyperthyroidism and ophthalmopathy. Study-level information: Initial diagnosis, before any treatment, was when peripheral blood was collected.

Study-level points and caveats: Ophthalmopathy was told apart from stable hyperthyroidism by a 13 V-J model.

Sequences were obtained from blood. This receptor was taken from a man between 25 and 39 years old with Graves' hyperthyroidism. The rearrangement uses TRBV28 and TRBJ1-5; weak D call: TRBD1 (5 bases). The CDR3 region is CASSLSGTGSHQPQHF. The DNA for the CDR3 is TGTGCCAGCAGTTTAAGCGGGACGGGATCCCATCAGCCCCAGCATTTT.